This T cell receptor (beta chain) came from a study of blood T cell repertoires in COVID-19. Study-level information: Acute and convalescent COVID-19 specimens originated in the United States, Italy and Spain. T cells, B-cell-depleted T cells, or PBMCs supplied cDNA or gDNA.

Original methodology: How many nucleated cells were present was estimated from reference gene primer amplification. Here immunoSEQ multiplex PCR was the method, and the copy in TCRdb shows in-frame clones only, minus some. Clonal size and the V and J genes are those of that table, whereas D and trimming came from the DNA. The repertoire holds about 410,000 clones, more than 80% seen once, with almost 1.5% in the top ten. Sequencing was carried out using peripheral blood. The origin of this receptor is a woman between 25 and 40 years old with active or convalescent COVID-19.

The CDR3 coding sequence is TGCGCCAGCAGACAGGGGGCAGGACAGCCCCAGCATTTT. This encodes CASRQGAGQPQHF. This chain links TRBV10-2 with TRBJ1-5, with TRBD1 matching over 9 bases. Germline CDR1 reads WSHSY; CDR2 reads SAAADI. After removal of 6 bases from V and 7 bases from J, the junction contained 4 bases not matched to a gene. The CDR3 loop spans 13 amino acids.